The 5 T cell receptor beta chains below all came from one sample that was sequenced in a study of T-cell memory formation after mild COVID-19. In TCRdb, the 5' RACE reads were re-called with MiXCR into one record per CDR3 protein. The data show 49,000 or so distinct CDR3 sequences, with 7.3% seen just once and roughly 1.4% held by the top ten. Sequencing was carried out using PBMCs or a T cell subset sorted from them (not recorded which). These receptors all stem from a man younger than 35 who had mild COVID-19 (a few samples of this study predate the infection). Cell type and time point are not known.

V is TRBV29-1 and J is TRBJ1-1; TRBD1 might be the D (5 bases). Per the germline V gene, CDR1 is SQVTM and CDR2 is ANQGSEA. V lost 3 bases to trimming and J lost 4 bases, with 12 bases between them. The CDR3 runs 13 residues. The CDR3 protein is CSVDSRAATEAFF. CDR3 nucleotide sequence: TGCAGCGTTGATTCCAGGGCGGCCACTGAAGCTTTCTTT.

This chain links TRBV6-2 or TRBV6-3 with TRBJ1-5; no clear D. The CDR3 extends over 13 amino acids. CDR1 and CDR2 from the germline V gene are MNHEY and SVGEGT. Trimming took off 8 bases at V and 2 bases at J, with 10 bases between the two ends. The CDR3 DNA is TGTGCCAGCGCAAGGGTAGGCAATCAGCCCCAGCATTTT. Protein: CASARVGNQPQHF.

This clonotype was seen at least ten times. The rearrangement joins TRBV4-1 to TRBJ2-7; maybe TRBD2 (5 bases). The V end lost 0 bases, the J end lost 7 bases, and 19 bases lay between the germline ends. Germline CDR1 reads MGHRA; CDR2 reads YSYEKL. The CDR3 is 16 amino acids. CDR3 protein: CASSQELRAKRREQYF. For the CDR3, the DNA is TGCGCCAGCAGCCAAGAATTAAGGGCCAAACGGAGGGAGCAGTACTTC.

The table lists this clonotype with a few counts. The chain has TRBV6-6 and TRBJ2-2, with TRBD2 matching over 10 bases. With V trimmed by 7 bases and J by 4 bases, 12 bases remained unmatched. The CDR3 extends over 17 amino acids. Germline CDR1 MNHNY, CDR2 SVGAGI (reference sequence). The CDR3 DNA sequence: TGTGCCAGCACCCAGAGGAGCGGGGGGGCTGGCACCGGGGAGCTGTTTTTT. This translates into CASTQRSGGAGTGELFF.

The chain combines TRBV19 with TRBJ2-1, with TRBD1 as a possible D gene (5 bases). Trimming stripped 6 bases from V and 8 bases from J, with 11 bases between. The CDR3 is made up of 12 amino acids. The germline gives CDR1 LNHDA, CDR2 SQIVND (reference sequence). The CDR3 sequence is CASRRGLDEQFF. The DNA of the CDR3 is TGTGCCAGTAGAAGGGGCCTCGATGAGCAGTTCTTC.